This T cell receptor (beta chain) was retrieved from a study of cytomegalovirus exposure and HLA in healthy donors. The primer mix had 60 Vbeta and 13 Jbeta primers. Sequenced by immunoSEQ multiplex PCR; TCRdb stores in-frame clones only, minus some. The sample records about 210,000 clones, nearly 80% being singletons. Germline V lookup: CDR1 MDHEN, CDR2 SYDVKM. The CDR3 sequence is 15 residues long. V shed 4 bases and J 6 bases; nucleotides not matched to a gene: 9. The specimen was PBMCs. The rearrangement links TRBV28 to TRBJ2-7; 10 bases map to TRBD1. This TCR came from a male donor in good health and CMV-seronegative. As DNA, the CDR3 is TGTGCCAGCAGTTCCCCGGGACAGGGGTCGTTCGAGCAGTACTTC. This codes for CASSSPGQGSFEQYF. The complete variable domain, with remaining parts taken from reference TRBV28 and TRBJ2-7, reads DVKVTQSSRYLVKRTGEKVFLECVQDMDHENMFWYRQDPGLGLRLIYFSYDVKMKEKGDIPEGYSVSREKKERFSLILESASTNQTSMYLCASSSPGQGSFEQYFGPGTRLTVT.